The 19 T cell receptor beta chains below come from one sample, sequenced in a study of T-cell memory formation after mild COVID-19. Each CDR3 protein gets one entry after TCRdb re-called the 5' RACE reads with MiXCR. In the table there are 65,000 to 90,000 distinct CDR3 sequences, over 10% of which are singletons. The specimen sequenced was PBMCs or a T cell subset sorted from them (not recorded which). The source of these receptors is a man aged 18-30 years who had mild COVID-19 (a few samples of this study predate the infection). Cell type and time point are not known.

There are a few counts of this clonotype. The V call is TRBV28, the J call TRBJ2-5; 9 positions match TRBD1. The length of the CDR3 is 13 residues. The germline gives CDR1 MDHEN, CDR2 SYDVKM. The V and J ends lost 6 bases and 5 bases, in that order; junction bases with no gene match: 4. The CDR3 region is CASSPDRGETQYF. The CDR3 DNA is TGTGCCAGCAGCCCCGACAGGGGGGAGACCCAGTACTTC.

The rearrangement links TRBV9 to TRBJ2-7, with 8 bases lining up with TRBD1. V shed 3 bases, J shed 5 bases, and the junction held 7 bases outside the gene matches. CDR3 length: 14 residues. Germline CDR1 reads SGDLS; CDR2 reads YYNGEE. The CDR3 region has the DNA TGTGCCAGCAGCGAAAGCAGGGGGCACGACGAGCAGTACTTC. Translation gives CASSESRGHDEQYF.

The rearrangement joins TRBV4-3 to TRBJ1-2; perhaps TRBD1 as D (6 bases). This CDR3 has 16 residues. V was pared by 6 bases and J by 3 bases, with 20 bases between. Germline loops: CDR1 LGHNA, CDR2 YSLEER. CDR3 DNA sequence: TGCGCCAGCAGTCACAGGGATATTCCGAACTACTATGGCTACACCTTC. Translation: CASSHRDIPNYYGYTF.

The chain combines TRBV29-1 with TRBJ1-2; possible D gene TRBD1, 5 bases. CDR1 SQVTM and CDR2 ANQGSEA come from the germline V gene. The germline V and J ends were trimmed by 6 bases and 5 bases, with 10 bases remaining between them. The CDR3 runs 11 residues. This CDR3 reads CSVDRGYGYTF. Here the CDR3 DNA reads TGCAGCGTCGACCGGGGGTATGGCTACACCTTC.

The CDR3 coding sequence is TGCGCCAGCAGTGACTCAATTCCCTACGAGCAGTACGTC. Protein product: CASSDSIPYEQYV. This rearrangement joins TRBV10-2 to TRBJ2-7; D not certain. The V gene's germline CDR1 is WSHSY and CDR2 SAAADI. The V and J ends lost 3 bases and 2 bases respectively, with 8 bases between them. CDR3 length equals 13 residues.

The J gene is TRBJ2-7, the V gene TRBV2; TRBD2 aligns across 16 bases. Germline V gives CDR1 SNHLY, CDR2 FYNNEI. The V and J ends lost 10 bases and 6 bases, in that order; junction bases with no gene match: 6. CDR3 length: 14 residues. The CDR3 reads CATPGLAGGREQYV. The CDR3, as DNA: TGTGCCACCCCGGGACTAGCGGGGGGGCGCGAGCAGTACGTC.

The CDR3 loop is CASSMSGRSNTEAFF. CDR3 nucleotides: TGTGCCAGCAGCATGTCGGGTCGGTCGAACACTGAAGCTTTCTTT. The rearrangement uses TRBV27 and TRBJ1-1; D unresolved. Trimming cost V 6 bases and J 1 base, with 15 bases left between them. This CDR3 is 15 amino acids long. CDR1 MNHEY and CDR2 SMNVEV come from the germline V gene (reference sequence).

The rearrangement joins TRBV5-5 to TRBJ2-1; D gene uncertain. This CDR3 region has 18 residues. Trimming cost V 1 base and J 0 bases, with 17 bases left between them. Germline V gives CDR1 SGHKS, CDR2 YYEKEE (reference sequence). DNA of the CDR3: TGTGCCAGCAGCTTGTCCAGCTTCCTCAGTGCCTCCTACAATGAGCAGTTCTTC. It is translated as CASSLSSFLSASYNEQFF.

The J gene is TRBJ1-6, the V gene TRBV12-3 or TRBV12-4, with D possibly matching TRBD1 (5 bases). This CDR3 is 14 amino acids long. V lost 6 bases to trimming and J lost 6 bases, with 12 bases between them. The DNA for the CDR3 is TGTGCCAGCAGAAGGGACCGCAGTAATTCACCCCTCCACTTT. Translated, it gives CASRRDRSNSPLHF.

The chain carries TRBV6-6 and TRBJ1-3; 7 nucleotides match TRBD1. The V segment lost 7 bases and the J segment 2 bases; nucleotides outside the gene matches: 8. CDR1 is MNHNY and CDR2 is SVGAGI in the germline V gene (reference sequence). There are 15 residues in the CDR3. The CDR3 spells CASIKGATAGNTIYF. CDR3 bases: TGTGCCAGCATCAAGGGGGCCACGGCTGGAAACACCATATATTTT.

This clonotype showed up just a few times. CDR3 residues: CASSIHGGYQETQYF. CDR3 DNA: TGTGCCAGCAGTATCCACGGTGGCTACCAAGAGACCCAGTACTTC. This sequence joins TRBV6-6 and TRBJ2-5, with D uncertain. CDR3 length: 15 amino acids. From germline, CDR1 is MNHNY and CDR2 SVGAGI (reference sequence). Trimming left V 5 bases short and J 0 bases short, with 13 bases between.

The chain combines TRBV7-3 with TRBJ2-3; D unresolved. CDR3 length: 13 residues. With 3 bases removed from V and 2 bases from J, the gap between germline ends came to 6 bases. The germline gives CDR1 SGHTA, CDR2 FQGTGA. DNA of the CDR3: TGTGCCAGCAGCTTCCAGATCACAGATACGCAGTATTTT. It translates to CASSFQITDTQYF.

This clonotype showed up just a few times. The chain couples TRBV7-6 to TRBJ2-7; D remains unclear. The CDR3 is 13 residues long. Germline-derived CDR1 and CDR2 are SGHVS and FNYEAQ. V shed 5 bases and J shed 3 bases, with 11 bases lying between them. CDR3 loop: CASSPKGDYEQYV. The CDR3 DNA is TGTGCCAGCAGCCCTAAAGGAGACTACGAGCAGTACGTC.

This chain joins TRBV10-3 and TRBJ2-7, with 8 bases aligning to TRBD2. J lost 5 bases, V lost 0 bases, and 6 bases had no gene match. The CDR3 runs to 15 residues. Germline V gene data show CDR1 as ENHRY and CDR2 as SYGVKD. The CDR3, as DNA: TGTGCCATCAGTGAGTCGATAACGGGGGGGGACGAGCAGTACGTC. The encoded protein is CAISESITGGDEQYV.

This chain connects TRBV27 to TRBJ2-7; 7 bases are shared with TRBD1. Germline-derived CDR1 and CDR2 are MNHEY and SMNVEV (reference sequence). The J segment lost 6 bases and the V segment lost 5 bases, leaving 13 bases of the junction unmatched. This CDR3 has 15 amino acids. The CDR3 DNA is TGTGCCAGCAGTCCACGACAGGGAACCCCATTCGAGCAGTACTTC. Translation gives CASSPRQGTPFEQYF.

This clonotype has ten or more counts. The rearrangement joins TRBV20-1 to TRBJ2-5; D is perhaps TRBD2 (6 bases). Trimming pared 0 bases from V and 5 bases from J, leaving 22 bases between. The V gene's germline CDR1 is DFQATT and CDR2 SNEGSKA (reference sequence). The CDR3 has 17 amino acids. CDR3 amino acids: CSARDLRDSTGIETQYF. The DNA for the CDR3 is TGCAGTGCTAGAGACCTCCGGGACTCCACTGGGATCGAGACCCAGTACTTC.

The V gene is TRBV7-2, the J gene TRBJ2-5, with 9 nucleotides matching TRBD1. Trimming removed 5 bases from V and 5 bases from J; junction bases left unmatched: 6. The length of the CDR3 is 14 residues. CDR1 and CDR2 (germline): SGHTA, FQGNSA. The CDR3 DNA is TGTGCCAGCAGCATGACAGGGGGTTCGGAGACCCAGTACTTC. This encodes CASSMTGGSETQYF.

The chain carries TRBV16 and TRBJ2-7; D might be TRBD1 (6 bases). Trimming pared 0 bases from V and 0 bases from J, leaving 15 bases between. Germline V CDR1 and CDR2: KGHSY, FQNENV. CDR3 length: 17 residues. CDR3 protein: CASSQSSPGDPSYEQYF. The CDR3 DNA reads TGTGCCAGCAGCCAATCTTCCCCAGGGGACCCCTCCTACGAGCAGTACTTC. The full variable domain, completed using reference TRBV16 and TRBJ2-7, is GEEVAQTPKHLVRGEGQKAKLYCAPIKGHSYVFWYQQVLKNEFKFLISFQNENVFDETGMPKERFSAKCLPNSPCSLEIQATKLEDSAVYFCASSQSSPGDPSYEQYFGPGTRLTVT.

This clonotype was seen more than once but under ten times. This chain joins TRBV7-9 and TRBJ2-3; D gene uncertain. There are 16 residues in the CDR3. The germline V gene has CDR1 SEHNR and CDR2 FQNEAQ (reference sequence). Trimming removed 2 bases from V and 2 bases from J, with 14 bases in between. CDR3 sequence reads: CASSLPAIEDTDTQYF. The CDR3 DNA reads TGTGCCAGCAGCTTACCCGCGATTGAAGACACAGATACGCAGTATTTT. Using reference TRBV7-9 and TRBJ2-3 for the parts outside the CDR3, the full variable domain is DTGVSQNPRHKITKRGQNVTFRCDPISEHNRLYWYRQTLGQGPEFLTYFQNEAQLEKSRLLSDRFSAERPKGSFSTLEIQRTEQGDSAMYLCASSLPAIEDTDTQYFGPGTRLTVL.